This paragraph reports one T cell receptor beta chain. Its target is not known. The PCR employed 60 Vbeta primers together with 13 Jbeta primers. Produced via immunoSEQ multiplex PCR; TCRdb's table is partial and in-frame only. Of about 86,000 clones in the sample, about four fifths were seen once. This specimen belongs to a study of cytomegalovirus exposure and HLA in healthy donors. CDR3 length equals 12 residues. Trimming took off 6 bases at V and 8 bases at J, with 13 bases between the two ends. Germline V lookup: CDR1 MDHEN, CDR2 SYDVKM. Overall study results and limits: A later analysis reported that several of the most significant clusters appeared to be linked to common viral pathogens, among them Epstein-Barr virus. It was in a later analysis that TCR association rates were seen to vary by HLA locus, highest for DRB1 and lowest for HLA-C. Donors belonging to an Asian-associated ancestry cluster reportedly showed fewer N-insertions in productive TCRs than the roughly 670-donor mean, according to what a later analysis found.

The chain carries TRBV28 and TRBJ1-2; D might be TRBD1 (5 bases). The sequenced sample consisted of PBMCs. The receptor's source is a woman in her thirties or forties in good health and CMV-seropositive. CDR3: CASSRDSGGYTF. In nucleotides, the CDR3 is TGTGCCAGCAGCAGGGACTCGGGGGGCTACACCTTC.